The clone carrying this T cell receptor (beta chain) was counted at least ten times. Its specificity is not known. A read error may account for a junction end that differs from germline. These data are taken from a study of neurological immune-mediated disorders. On the study more broadly: For the approximately 35 multiple sclerosis patients, the disease was relapsing-remitting in roughly 31 and secondary progressive in 3.

Study-wide points: The absence of shared CDR3 amino acid sequences among expanded clones across subjects suggests private repertoires in all groups. Multiple sclerosis, the disease with the least TCR clonal expansion, fell below healthy controls, whereas HTLV-1-associated myelopathy showed the most.

The germline V gene encodes CDR1 SGHVS and CDR2 FNYEAQ. The CDR3 covers 15 residues. The authors made cDNA by 5'RACE with 10-nucleotide random UMIs. TCRdb passed the 5' RACE reads through MiXCR, listing each CDR3 protein once. In the table there are tens of thousands of distinct CDR3 sequences, 3% to 4% of which are singletons. Input material: PBMCs. The origin of this receptor is a woman in her fifties or sixties with multiple sclerosis. This chain joins TRBV7-6 and TRBJ1-5; D is possibly TRBD1 (5 bases). The CDR3 sequence is CASSLEQGLNQPQNF. Here the CDR3 DNA reads TGTGCCAGCAGCTTAGAGCAGGGACTCAATCAGCCCCAGAATTTT.